The 22 T cell receptor beta chains given below trace back to one sample, sequenced in a study of blood T cell repertoires in COVID-19. Assay: immunoSEQ multiplex PCR; the TCRdb copy retains only in-frame clones and omits some. The table has around 65,000 clones, roughly 80% seen once. Source material: peripheral blood. The source of these receptors is a human donor in a cohort sampled during active COVID-19.

This chain links TRBV9 with TRBJ1-5; D gene ambiguous. The CDR3 length is 14 residues. Trimming pared 0 bases from V and 3 bases from J, leaving 7 bases between. Germline assignment: CDR1 SGDLS and CDR2 YYNGEE. The CDR3 nucleotides read TGTGCCAGCAGCGTAGGAGGGTACAATCAGCCCCAGCATTTT. Protein sequence: CASSVGGYNQPQHF.

The J gene is TRBJ2-5, the V gene TRBV7-2; tentatively, D is TRBD1 (6 bases). The germline CDR1 and CDR2 sequences are SGHTA and FQGNSA. This CDR3 has 14 residues. Trimming cost V 5 bases and J 4 bases, with 14 bases left between them. CDR3 coding DNA: TGTGCCAGCAGCAAAGGACAGTTCCGAGAGACCCAGTACTTC. As protein: CASSKGQFRETQYF.

This clone was seen a single time. The J gene is TRBJ1-1, the V gene TRBV6-6; TRBD1 matches 9 bases. The trim removed 1 base at V and 3 bases at J, leaving 6 bases unmatched. This CDR3 comprises 16 residues. Germline loops: CDR1 MNHNY, CDR2 SVGAGI (reference sequence). DNA for the CDR3: TGTGCCAGCAGTTACTTCCCGGGACAGGGAGACACTGAAGCTTTCTTT. Translation gives CASSYFPGQGDTEAFF.

This clone was seen only a few times. This chain connects TRBV29-1 to TRBJ1-4; 10 nucleotides line up with TRBD1. Per germline, CDR1 SQVTM and CDR2 ANQGSEA. Trimming at V came to 6 bases and at J to 4 bases, leaving 17 bases not matched to a gene. CDR3 length: 18 residues. The CDR3 sequence: CSVRQGAQVTGNNEKLFF. The CDR3 DNA sequence: TGCAGCGTCAGACAGGGGGCGCAGGTAACAGGGAATAATGAAAAACTGTTTTTT.

V is TRBV6-2 or TRBV6-3 and J is TRBJ2-1; D perhaps matches TRBD2 (5 bases). Trimming took 6 bases from V and 0 from J, leaving 15 bases between them. Germline V gene sequence: CDR1 MNHEY, CDR2 SVGEGT. CDR3 length: 16 residues. CDR3 residues: CASSLEGGSSYNEQFF. The CDR3 DNA is TGTGCCAGCAGCCTAGAGGGTGGAAGCTCCTACAATGAGCAGTTCTTC.

The chain combines TRBV6-6 with TRBJ2-5, with D possibly being TRBD1 (6 bases). Per the germline V gene, CDR1 is MNHNY and CDR2 is SVGAGI (reference sequence). The V and J ends lost 6 bases and 3 bases respectively, with 14 bases between them. The CDR3 loop spans 14 amino acids. CDR3 sequence (DNA): TGTGCCAGCAGGTCCGTCGACAGGAAAGAGACCCAGTACTTC. It codes for CASRSVDRKETQYF.

This sequence joins TRBV3-1 (or the pseudogene TRBV3-2) and TRBJ2-2, with TRBD1 matching over 7 bases. Trimming removed 0 bases from V and 8 bases from J; junction bases left unmatched: 6. CDR3 size: 15 residues. CDR1 and CDR2 from the germline V gene are LGHDT and YNNKEL (reference sequence). CDR3 amino acids: CASSQDRGRAGELFF. CDR3 in DNA: TGTGCCAGCAGCCAAGATAGGGGGCGCGCAGGGGAGCTGTTTTTT.

The chain joins TRBV19 to TRBJ1-2; D possibly corresponds to TRBD1 (6 bases). CDR1 is LNHDA, CDR2 SQIVND, per germline (reference sequence). This CDR3 is 16 amino acids long. V shed 7 bases and J shed 4 bases, with 22 bases lying between them. CDR3 protein: CASTQKNRELGYGYTF. The CDR3 nucleotides read TGTGCCAGTACCCAGAAAAACAGGGAGTTGGGCTATGGCTACACCTTC.

The J gene is TRBJ1-2, the V gene TRBV30; TRBD1 is a possible D gene (6 bases). Germline V gene sequence: CDR1 GTSNPN, CDR2 SVGIG (reference sequence). The CDR3 is 15 amino acids. With 0 bases removed from V and 7 bases from J, the gap between germline ends came to 18 bases. The CDR3 spells CAWSVADRRGGGYTF. In nucleotides, the CDR3 is TGTGCCTGGAGTGTAGCGGACAGACGTGGGGGTGGCTACACCTTC.

This clone has a handful of counts. The chain joins TRBV5-1 to TRBJ1-6, with D possibly matching TRBD1 (5 bases). Trimming stripped 2 bases from V and 9 bases from J, with 18 bases between. Germline-derived CDR1 and CDR2 are SGHRS and YFSETQ. This CDR3 spans 16 amino acids. The CDR3 reads CASSFGDPGDGSPLHF. The DNA of the CDR3 is TGCGCCAGCAGCTTTGGGGATCCGGGGGACGGTTCACCCCTCCACTTT.

The V gene is TRBV7-2, the J gene TRBJ2-2; 13 bases are shared with TRBD2. Per germline, CDR1 SGHTA and CDR2 FQGNSA. CDR3 length equals 18 residues. With V trimmed by 6 bases and J by 5 bases, 12 bases remained unmatched. The CDR3 loop reads CASRRILAGGPGTGELFF. The CDR3 region has the DNA TGTGCCAGCAGGCGCATACTAGCGGGGGGGCCTGGGACCGGGGAGCTGTTTTTT.

The V and J genes are TRBV3-1 (or the pseudogene TRBV3-2) and TRBJ1-1; TRBD1 might be the D (6 bases). The CDR3 sequence is 15 residues long. Germline CDR1 and CDR2: LGHDT and YNNKEL (reference sequence). Trimming stripped 4 bases from V and 0 bases from J, with 12 bases between. CDR3 DNA sequence: TGTGCCAGCAGCCCTACCTACAGGGTGAACACTGAAGCTTTCTTT. This sequence encodes CASSPTYRVNTEAFF.

This chain connects TRBV29-1 to TRBJ2-1; TRBD1 is a possible D gene (6 bases). Germline V gives CDR1 SQVTM, CDR2 ANQGSEA. CDR3 length: 15 residues. V dropped 3 bases and J dropped 1 base, with 13 bases sitting between them. For the CDR3, the DNA is TGCAGCGTTGAGGACAGCTCCAAGTCCTACAATGAGCAGTTCTTC. Protein sequence: CSVEDSSKSYNEQFF.

The rearrangement uses TRBV5-4 and TRBJ2-3; no definite D call. Germline V lookup: CDR1 SGHNT, CDR2 YYREEE (reference sequence). Trimming left V 2 bases short and J 3 bases short, with 10 bases between. The CDR3 has 14 amino acids. CDR3 loop: CASSFESRTDTQYF. Here the CDR3 DNA reads TGTGCCAGCAGCTTCGAGAGTCGAACAGATACGCAGTATTTT.

The chain joins TRBV11-2 to TRBJ1-1, with 8 bases fitting TRBD1. J was trimmed by 10 bases and V by 5 bases; bases with no gene match: 9. This CDR3 has 13 amino acids. Germline assignment: CDR1 SGHAT and CDR2 FQNNGV. The CDR3 loop reads CASSNLQGAGAFF. CDR3 sequence (DNA): TGTGCCAGCAGCAATCTCCAGGGGGCAGGAGCTTTCTTT.

This chain joins TRBV9 and TRBJ2-5; 14 nucleotides align to TRBD2. The ends lost 4 bases at V and 4 bases at J; junction bases unmatched: 12. There are 18 residues in the CDR3. CDR1 is SGDLS and CDR2 is YYNGEE in the germline V gene. CDR3 bases: TGTGCCAGCAGCACCAGACTAGCGGGGGGGAGCGGGCGAGAGACCCAGTACTTC. Its protein is CASSTRLAGGSGRETQYF.

This chain links TRBV14 with TRBJ1-3; D is uncertain. This CDR3 contains 14 residues. Trimming cost V 2 bases and J 3 bases, with 8 bases left between them. The germline V gene encodes CDR1 SGHDN and CDR2 FVKESK. CDR3 nucleotides: TGTGCCAGCAGCCAACGGGGAATTGGAAACACCATATATTTT. It is translated as CASSQRGIGNTIYF.

This sequence joins TRBV2 and TRBJ2-7, with D possibly being TRBD2 (6 bases). The CDR3 contains 14 residues. CDR1 is SNHLY and CDR2 is FYNNEI in the germline V gene. Trimming stripped 7 bases from V and 1 base from J, with 14 bases between. The CDR3 region has the DNA TGTGCCAGCATATCCGGGGGTCGTTCCTACGAGCAGTACTTC. It yields the protein CASISGGRSYEQYF.

This sequence joins TRBV28 and TRBJ2-3; 7 bases are a match to TRBD2. V gave up 7 bases and J gave up 2 bases; unmatched junction bases: 12. The CDR3 covers 16 residues. CDR1 is MDHEN, CDR2 SYDVKM, per germline. The CDR3 DNA reads as TGTGCCAGCACCCCAACCCGGGGGGTTTCCACAGATACGCAGTATTTT. Translating it yields CASTPTRGVSTDTQYF.

CDR3 amino acids: CASSDRESGYTF. The CDR3 DNA is TGTGCCAGCAGCGACAGGGAGTCTGGCTACACCTTC. The V gene is TRBV2, the J gene TRBJ1-2; TRBD1 agrees at 7 bases. Germline CDR1 SNHLY, CDR2 FYNNEI. The CDR3 has 12 amino acids. J gave up 7 bases and V 6 bases, and 5 bases lay outside the gene matches.

This chain connects TRBV11-3 to TRBJ2-5, with TRBD2 matching 13 bases. Germline values: CDR1 SGHNT, CDR2 YENEEA. This CDR3 region has 15 residues. The ends lost 5 bases at V and 4 bases at J; junction bases unmatched: 4. CDR3 sequence (DNA): TGTGCCAGCAGCCTGTGGACTAGCGGGGGAGAGACCCAGTACTTC. Translating gives CASSLWTSGGETQYF.

The CDR3 region has the DNA TGTGCCAGCAGCCCCTGGGCTTTTTCGAACTATGGCTACACCTTC. This encodes CASSPWAFSNYGYTF. The J gene is TRBJ1-2, the V gene TRBV5-5; no clear D. This CDR3 is built from 15 residues. The V gene lost 4 bases and the J gene lost 2 bases, with 15 bases spanning the gap. In germline, CDR1 is SGHKS, CDR2 YYEKEE (reference sequence).